This T cell receptor (beta chain) was profiled in a study of low-dose radiotherapy and immunotherapy resistance in tumors. At the level of the study: A dose of 1 Gy per fraction every two weeks went to Cohort 2, totaling 13 Gy over 26 weeks.

This CDR3 region has 14 residues. The V gene end was trimmed by 5 bases and the J gene end by 1 base; junction bases not matched to a gene: 4. The germline CDR1 and CDR2 sequences are SGHVS and FQNEAQ. Time point: after trial treatment. Treatment indicated: LDRT plus nivolumab, ipilimumab, low-dose cyclophosphamide and aspirin (RACIN trial). Donors received a regimen that comprised nivolumab, ipilimumab, aspirin, low-dose cyclophosphamide and low-dose radiotherapy. This clonotype came up a few times. Amplification, which lasted around 21 PCR cycles, used a constant-region primer and V-primer adapter to amplify TCRs. TCRdb re-called the reads through MiXCR, storing one row per CDR3 protein. The table shows tens of thousands of distinct CDR3 sequences, with roughly a third occurring only once.

This material consisted of PBMCs, taken after low-dose radiotherapy plus immunotherapy. The sequence was collected from a male donor with rectosigmoid adenocarcinoma. The rearrangement links TRBV7-8 to TRBJ2-5, with 7 bases identical to TRBD2. DNA for the CDR3: TGTGCCAGCAGCCTAAGGACTAGCCAAGAGACCCAGTACTTC. It yields the protein CASSLRTSQETQYF.